The clone carrying this T cell receptor (beta chain) appeared a few times. The data were produced by immunoSEQ multiplex PCR, yet TCRdb's version contains in-frame clones alone and is incomplete. The sample consists of tens of thousands of clones, more than 70% of them appearing once. The V end lost 0 bases, the J end lost 3 bases, and 9 bases lay between the germline ends. This CDR3 has 14 amino acids. Germline V gives CDR1 LNHNV, CDR2 YYDKDF (reference sequence). This sample is drawn from a study of blood T cell repertoires in COVID-19. Across the whole study: COVID-19 samples, acute and convalescent, were from the United States, Italy and Spain.

The rearrangement joins TRBV15 to TRBJ2-7; TRBD1 might be the D (6 bases). This clonotype was obtained from a man aged 65 to 85 with acute or convalescent COVID-19. The sample was peripheral blood. The CDR3 bases are TGTGCCACCAGCAGAGACAGGACAGTCTACGAGCAGTACTTC. It encodes CATSRDRTVYEQYF.